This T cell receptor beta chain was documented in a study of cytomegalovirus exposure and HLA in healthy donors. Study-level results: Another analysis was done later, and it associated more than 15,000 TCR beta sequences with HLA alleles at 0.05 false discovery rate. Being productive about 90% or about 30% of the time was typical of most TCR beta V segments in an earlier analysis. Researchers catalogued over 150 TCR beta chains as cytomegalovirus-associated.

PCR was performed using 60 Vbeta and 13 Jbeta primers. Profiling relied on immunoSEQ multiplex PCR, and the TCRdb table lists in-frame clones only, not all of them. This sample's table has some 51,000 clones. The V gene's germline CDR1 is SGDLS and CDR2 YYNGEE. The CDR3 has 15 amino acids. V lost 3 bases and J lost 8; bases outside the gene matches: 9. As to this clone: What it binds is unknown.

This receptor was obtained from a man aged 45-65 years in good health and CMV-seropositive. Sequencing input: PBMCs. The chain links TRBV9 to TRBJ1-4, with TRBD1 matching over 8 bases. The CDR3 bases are TGTGCCAGCAGCGGGGTCAGGGGGCTAGGGGAAAAACTGTTTTTT. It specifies CASSGVRGLGEKLFF.